This TCR beta chain was sequenced in a study of blood T cell repertoires in COVID-19. Study as a whole: The United States, Italy and Spain supplied acute and convalescent COVID-19 samples. Sample material is recorded as cDNA or gDNA derived from T cells, B-cell-depleted T cells, or PBMCs.

CDR3 size: 16 residues. V lost 3 bases, J lost 0 bases, and 10 bases stayed unmatched. CDR1 and CDR2 (germline): DFQATT, SNEGSKA (reference sequence). The assay was immunoSEQ multiplex PCR, and TCRdb's table has in-frame clones only and misses some. Seen here are 250,000 to 300,000 clones, roughly 85% observed once, and the top ten hold around 4.5%. The clonotype was recovered from a man aged 55 to 69 who had recovered from COVID-19. V is TRBV20-1 and J is TRBJ1-1, with 7 bases that match TRBD1. What was sequenced was peripheral blood. The CDR3 region is CSASSAGGQLNTEAFF. For the CDR3, the DNA is TGCAGTGCTAGTTCGGCAGGGGGGCAGCTGAACACTGAAGCTTTCTTT.